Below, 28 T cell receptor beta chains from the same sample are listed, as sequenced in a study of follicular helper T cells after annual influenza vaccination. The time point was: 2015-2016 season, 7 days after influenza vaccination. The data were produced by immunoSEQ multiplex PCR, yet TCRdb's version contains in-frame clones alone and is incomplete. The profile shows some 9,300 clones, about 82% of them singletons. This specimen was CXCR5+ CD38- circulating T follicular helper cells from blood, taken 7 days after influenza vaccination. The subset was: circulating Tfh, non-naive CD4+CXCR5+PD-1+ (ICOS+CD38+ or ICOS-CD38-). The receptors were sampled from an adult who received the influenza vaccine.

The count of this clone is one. Here the CDR3 reads CASSLDQAGDTQYF. CDR3 nucleotide sequence: TGTGCCAGCAGCTTAGATCAAGCCGGAGATACGCAGTATTTT. The V and J genes are TRBV7-2 and TRBJ2-3; D is unresolved. Trimming shortened V by 1 base and J by 5 bases, and 10 bases separated the two germline ends. Germline values: CDR1 SGHTA, CDR2 FQGNSA. The CDR3 spans 14 residues.

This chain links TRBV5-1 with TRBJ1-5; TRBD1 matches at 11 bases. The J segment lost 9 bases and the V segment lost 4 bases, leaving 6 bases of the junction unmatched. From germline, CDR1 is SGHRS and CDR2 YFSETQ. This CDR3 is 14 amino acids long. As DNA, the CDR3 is TGCGCCAGCAGCCCGGGACAGGGGGAACGGCCCCAGCATTTT. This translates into CASSPGQGERPQHF.

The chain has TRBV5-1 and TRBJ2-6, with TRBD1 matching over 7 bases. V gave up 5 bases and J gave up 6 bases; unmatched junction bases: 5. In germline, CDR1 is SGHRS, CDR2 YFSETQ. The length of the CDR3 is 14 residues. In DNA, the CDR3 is TGCGCCAGCAGGTATCAGGGGGAGGCCAACGTCCTGACTTTC. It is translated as CASRYQGEANVLTF. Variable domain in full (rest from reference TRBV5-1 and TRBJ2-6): KAGVTQTPRYLIKTRGQQVTLSCSPISGHRSVSWYQQTPGQGLQFLFEYFSETQRNKGNFPGRFSGRQFSNSRSEMNVSTLELGDSALYLCASRYQGEANVLTFGAGSRLTVL.

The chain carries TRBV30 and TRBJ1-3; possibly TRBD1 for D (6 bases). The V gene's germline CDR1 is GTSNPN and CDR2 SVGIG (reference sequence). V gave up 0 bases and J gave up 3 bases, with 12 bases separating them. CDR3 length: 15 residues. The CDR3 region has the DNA TGTGCCTGGAGTGTACAGGGATGGGGTGGAAACACCATATATTTT. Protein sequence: CAWSVQGWGGNTIYF.

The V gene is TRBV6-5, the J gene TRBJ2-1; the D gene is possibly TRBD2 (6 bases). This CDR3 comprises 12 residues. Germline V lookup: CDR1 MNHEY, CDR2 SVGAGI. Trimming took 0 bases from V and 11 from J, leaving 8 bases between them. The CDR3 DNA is TGTGCCAGCAGTTACTCGGCGGGGAAGCAGTTCTTC. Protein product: CASSYSAGKQFF.

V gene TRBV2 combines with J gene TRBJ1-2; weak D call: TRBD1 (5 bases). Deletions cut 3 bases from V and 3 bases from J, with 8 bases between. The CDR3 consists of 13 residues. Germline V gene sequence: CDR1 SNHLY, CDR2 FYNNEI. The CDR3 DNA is TGTGCCAGCAGTGAGGAACAGGACTATGGCTACACCTTC. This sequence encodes CASSEEQDYGYTF.

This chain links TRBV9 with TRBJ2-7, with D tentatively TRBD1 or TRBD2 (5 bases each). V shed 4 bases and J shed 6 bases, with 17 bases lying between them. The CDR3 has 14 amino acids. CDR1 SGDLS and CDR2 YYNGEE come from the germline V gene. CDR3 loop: CASSLTQGAGEQYF. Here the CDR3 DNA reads TGTGCCAGCAGCCTAACCCAGGGTGCGGGCGAGCAGTACTTC.

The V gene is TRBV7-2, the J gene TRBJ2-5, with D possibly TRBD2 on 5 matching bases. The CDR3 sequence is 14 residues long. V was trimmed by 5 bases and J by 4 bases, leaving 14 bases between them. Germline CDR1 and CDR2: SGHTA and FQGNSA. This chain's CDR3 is CASSQFPGGETQYF. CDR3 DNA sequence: TGTGCCAGCAGCCAGTTCCCAGGAGGAGAGACCCAGTACTTC.

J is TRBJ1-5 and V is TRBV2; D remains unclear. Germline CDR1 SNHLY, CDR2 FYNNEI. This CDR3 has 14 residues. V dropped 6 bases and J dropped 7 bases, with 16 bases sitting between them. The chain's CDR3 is CASSYGSIGQPQHF. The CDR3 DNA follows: TGTGCCAGCAGCTACGGCAGCATCGGGCAGCCCCAGCATTTT.

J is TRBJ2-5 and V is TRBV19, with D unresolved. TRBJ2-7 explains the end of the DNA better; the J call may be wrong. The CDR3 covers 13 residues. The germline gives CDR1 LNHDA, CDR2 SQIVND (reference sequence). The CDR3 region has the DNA TGTGCCAGTAGTATAGATCCGGACTACGAGCAGTACTTC. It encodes CASSIDPDYEQYF.

The CDR3 DNA is TGCGCCAGCAGCCGTCAACAGGGGCAGTCTGAAGCTTTCTTT. It yields the protein CASSRQQGQSEAFF. The chain is built from TRBV5-1 and TRBJ1-1; 7 bases agree with TRBD1. The CDR3 consists of 14 residues. The germline gives CDR1 SGHRS, CDR2 YFSETQ. V lost 4 bases, J lost 6 bases, and 9 bases stayed unmatched.

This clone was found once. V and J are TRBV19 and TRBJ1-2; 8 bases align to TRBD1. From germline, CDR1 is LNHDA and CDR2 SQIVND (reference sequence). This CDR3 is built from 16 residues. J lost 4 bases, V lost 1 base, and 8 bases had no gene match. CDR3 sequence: CASSIGRQGLVYGYTF. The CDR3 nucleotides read TGTGCCAGTAGTATAGGAAGACAGGGGCTAGTCTATGGCTACACCTTC. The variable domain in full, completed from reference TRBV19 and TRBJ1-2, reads DGGITQSPKYLFRKEGQNVTLSCEQNLNHDAMYWYRQDPGQGLRLIYYSQIVNDFQKGDIAEGYSVSREKKESFPLTVTSAQKNPTAFYLCASSIGRQGLVYGYTFGSGTRLTVV.

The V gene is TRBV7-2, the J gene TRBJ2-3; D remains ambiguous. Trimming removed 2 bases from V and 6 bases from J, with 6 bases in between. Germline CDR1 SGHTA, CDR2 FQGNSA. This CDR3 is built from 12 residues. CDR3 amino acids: CASSLSLDTQYF. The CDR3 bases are TGTGCCAGCAGCTTATCGCTGGATACGCAGTATTTT.

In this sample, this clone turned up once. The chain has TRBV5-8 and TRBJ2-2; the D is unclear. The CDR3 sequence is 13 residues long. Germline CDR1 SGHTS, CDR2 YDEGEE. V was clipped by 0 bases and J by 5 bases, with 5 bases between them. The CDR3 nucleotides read TGTGCCAGCAGCTTGGGCAGGACCGGGGAGCTGTTTTTT. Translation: CASSLGRTGELFF. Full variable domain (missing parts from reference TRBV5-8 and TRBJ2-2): EAGVTQSPTHLIKTRGQQATLRCSPISGHTSVYWYQQALGLGLQFLLWYDEGEERNRGNFPPRFSGRQFPNYSSELNVNALELEDSALYLCASSLGRTGELFFGEGSRLTVL.

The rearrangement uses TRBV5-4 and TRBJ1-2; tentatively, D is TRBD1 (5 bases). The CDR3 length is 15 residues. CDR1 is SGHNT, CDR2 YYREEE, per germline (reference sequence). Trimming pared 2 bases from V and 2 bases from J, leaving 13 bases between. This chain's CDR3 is CASSFDVSGNYGYTF. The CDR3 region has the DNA TGTGCCAGCAGCTTCGATGTATCAGGGAACTATGGCTACACCTTC.

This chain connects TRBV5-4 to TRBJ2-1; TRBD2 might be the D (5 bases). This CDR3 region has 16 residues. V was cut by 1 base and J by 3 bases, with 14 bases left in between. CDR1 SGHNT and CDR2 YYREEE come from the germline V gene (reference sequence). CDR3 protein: CASSLSPERNYNEQFF. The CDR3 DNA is TGTGCCAGCAGCTTGTCCCCTGAGCGGAACTACAATGAGCAGTTCTTC.

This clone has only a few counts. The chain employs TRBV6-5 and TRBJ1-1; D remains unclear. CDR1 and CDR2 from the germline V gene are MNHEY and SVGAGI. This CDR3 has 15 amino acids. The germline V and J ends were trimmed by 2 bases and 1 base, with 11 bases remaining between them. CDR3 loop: CASSYVSEANTEAFF. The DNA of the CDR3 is TGTGCCAGCAGTTACGTCTCAGAGGCGAACACTGAAGCTTTCTTT.

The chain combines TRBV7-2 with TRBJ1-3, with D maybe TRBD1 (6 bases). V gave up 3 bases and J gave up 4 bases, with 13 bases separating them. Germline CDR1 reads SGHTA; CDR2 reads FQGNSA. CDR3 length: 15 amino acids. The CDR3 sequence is CASSLDTGNGNTIYF. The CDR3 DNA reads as TGTGCCAGCAGCTTGGACACAGGGAACGGAAACACCATATATTTT.

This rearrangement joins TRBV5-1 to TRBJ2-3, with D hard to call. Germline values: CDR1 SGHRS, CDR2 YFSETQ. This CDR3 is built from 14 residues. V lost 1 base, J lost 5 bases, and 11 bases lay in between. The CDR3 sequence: CASSLTPGGDTQYF. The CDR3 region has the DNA TGCGCCAGCAGCTTGACCCCCGGTGGAGATACGCAGTATTTT.

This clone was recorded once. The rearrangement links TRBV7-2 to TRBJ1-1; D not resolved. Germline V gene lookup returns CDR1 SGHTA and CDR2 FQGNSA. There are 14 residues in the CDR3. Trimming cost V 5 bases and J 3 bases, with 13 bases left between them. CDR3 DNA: TGTGCCAGCAGCCCCCGTTTGGAGTACACTGAAGCTTTCTTT. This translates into CASSPRLEYTEAFF. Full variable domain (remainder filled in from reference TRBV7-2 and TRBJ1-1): GAGVSQSPSNKVTEKGKDVELRCDPISGHTALYWYRQSLGQGLEFLIYFQGNSAPDKSGLPSDRFSAERTGGSVSTLTIQRTQQEDSAVYLCASSPRLEYTEAFFGQGTRLTVV.

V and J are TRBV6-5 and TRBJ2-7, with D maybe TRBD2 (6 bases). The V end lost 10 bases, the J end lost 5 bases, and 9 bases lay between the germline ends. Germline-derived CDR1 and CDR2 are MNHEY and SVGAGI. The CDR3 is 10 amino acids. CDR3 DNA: TGTGCCACCCGGAGGGACGAGCAGTACTTC. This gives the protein CATRRDEQYF.

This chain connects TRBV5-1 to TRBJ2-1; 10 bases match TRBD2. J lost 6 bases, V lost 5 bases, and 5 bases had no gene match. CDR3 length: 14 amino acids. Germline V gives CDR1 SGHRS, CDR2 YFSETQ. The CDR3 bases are TGCGCCAGCAGGTCTAGCGGGGGCCCCAATGAGCAGTTCTTC. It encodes CASRSSGGPNEQFF.

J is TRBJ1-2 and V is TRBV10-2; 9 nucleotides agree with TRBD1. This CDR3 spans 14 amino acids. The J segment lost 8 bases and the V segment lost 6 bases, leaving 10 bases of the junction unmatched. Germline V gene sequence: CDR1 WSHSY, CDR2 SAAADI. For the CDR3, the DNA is TGCGCCAGCAGCCATGACAGGGGGGGTTACGGCTACACCTTC. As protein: CASSHDRGGYGYTF.

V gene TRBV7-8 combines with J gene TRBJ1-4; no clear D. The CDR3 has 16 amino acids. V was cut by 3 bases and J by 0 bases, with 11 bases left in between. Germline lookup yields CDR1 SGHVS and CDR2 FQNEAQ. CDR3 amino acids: CASSFSSLATNEKLFF. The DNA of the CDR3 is TGTGCCAGCAGCTTCAGCAGCCTGGCAACTAATGAAAAACTGTTTTTT.

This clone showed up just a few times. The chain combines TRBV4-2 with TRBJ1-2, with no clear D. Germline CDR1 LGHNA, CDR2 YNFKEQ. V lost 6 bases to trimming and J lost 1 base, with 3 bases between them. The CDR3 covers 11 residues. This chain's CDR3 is CASRGNYGYTF. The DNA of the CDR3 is TGTGCCAGCAGAGGTAACTATGGCTACACCTTC.

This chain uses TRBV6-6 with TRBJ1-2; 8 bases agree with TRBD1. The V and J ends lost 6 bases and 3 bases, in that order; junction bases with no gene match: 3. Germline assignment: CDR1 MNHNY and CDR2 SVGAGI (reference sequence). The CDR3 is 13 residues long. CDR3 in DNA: TGTGCCAGCAGCCAGACAGGGGACTATGGCTACACCTTC. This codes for CASSQTGDYGYTF.

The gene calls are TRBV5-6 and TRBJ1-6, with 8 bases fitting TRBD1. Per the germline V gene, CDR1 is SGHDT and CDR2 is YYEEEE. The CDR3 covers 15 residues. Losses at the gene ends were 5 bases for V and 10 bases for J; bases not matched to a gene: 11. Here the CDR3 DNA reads TGTGCCAGCAGTTCGCTAAGGACAGGGAAATCACCCCTCCACTTT. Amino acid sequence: CASSSLRTGKSPLHF.

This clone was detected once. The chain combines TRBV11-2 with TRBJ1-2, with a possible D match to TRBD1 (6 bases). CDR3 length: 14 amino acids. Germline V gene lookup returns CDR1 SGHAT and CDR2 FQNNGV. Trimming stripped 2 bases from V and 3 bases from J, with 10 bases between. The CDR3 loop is CASSLTGQDYGYTF. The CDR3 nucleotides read TGTGCCAGCAGCTTAACGGGACAAGACTATGGCTACACCTTC.